The 10 T cell receptor beta chains reported below all come from one sample, sequenced in a study of beta chain features in type 1 diabetes. All of the isolated RNA was reverse transcribed, so expressed TCRB transcripts were sequenced. Sequencing used immunoSEQ multiplex PCR; TCRdb keeps in-frame clones, though not all of them. Among about 130,000 clones listed, about 8.7% were seen once. Sequencing was carried out using central memory CD4+ T cells from blood. These receptors were obtained from a man younger than 30 in good health.

Worth noting for this clone: The junction shows a germline mismatch at one end, possibly a read error. The rearrangement joins TRBV5-1 to TRBJ2-5; D unresolved. Germline V gene data show CDR1 as SGHRS and CDR2 as YFSETQ. The CDR3 is made up of 11 amino acids. The CDR3 reads CASSFSETQYF. The CDR3 coding sequence is TGTGCCAGCAGCTTTTCGGAGACCCAGTACTTC.

V gene TRBV10-3 combines with J gene TRBJ2-2; 7 bases map to TRBD1. CDR3 length: 15 residues. With V trimmed by 4 bases and J by 0 bases, 2 bases remained unmatched. Germline V gene sequence: CDR1 ENHRY, CDR2 SYGVKD. In DNA, the CDR3 is TGTGCCATCAGTGGTGGGACAGCGAACACCGGGGAGCTGTTTTTT. Residues: CAISGGTANTGELFF.

This clone was counted only a few times. The V and J genes are TRBV18 and TRBJ1-1, with D unresolved. The CDR3 length is 13 residues. V was cut by 2 bases and J by 0 bases, with 4 bases left in between. Germline values: CDR1 KGHSH, CDR2 LQKENI. Written as DNA, the CDR3 is TGTGCCAGCTCACCAAACATGAACACTGAAGCTTTCTTT. Protein: CASSPNMNTEAFF. The full variable domain, rest sourced from reference TRBV18 and TRBJ1-1, is NAGVMQNPRHLVRRRGQEARLRCSPMKGHSHVYWYRQLPEEGLKFMVYLQKENIIDESGMPKERFSAEFPKEGPSILRIQQVVRGDSAAYFCASSPNMNTEAFFGQGTRLTVV.

V and J are TRBV6-5 and TRBJ2-7; 10 positions agree with TRBD1. J lost 7 bases, V lost 6 bases, and 6 bases had no gene match. This CDR3 comprises 13 residues. CDR1 and CDR2 from the germline V gene are MNHEY and SVGAGI. The CDR3 nucleotides are TGTGCCAGCAGGCGACAGGGGGCGGAAGAGCAGTACTTC. Its protein product is CASRRQGAEEQYF.

The rearrangement links TRBV19 to TRBJ2-3; 12 bases agree with TRBD2. The germline V gene has CDR1 LNHDA and CDR2 SQIVND (reference sequence). The CDR3 contains 14 residues. V trimming: 10 bases; J trimming: 4 bases; junction bases outside the gene matches: 6. The CDR3 nucleotides are TGTGCCACCACGACTAGCGGGGGCGCAGATACGCAGTATTTT. Its protein is CATTTSGGADTQYF.

This clone showed up just once. This chain uses TRBV6-6 with TRBJ1-5; perhaps TRBD1 as D (6 bases). The CDR3 is 15 amino acids. Germline V CDR1 and CDR2: MNHNY, SVGAGI (reference sequence). V was trimmed by 6 bases and J by 0 bases, leaving 12 bases between them. The CDR3 DNA sequence: TGTGCCAGCAGCCCGGGACAATATAGCAATCAGCCCCAGCATTTT. Residues: CASSPGQYSNQPQHF.

The chain links TRBV27 to TRBJ1-6; no clear D gene. Trimming took off 1 base at V and 5 bases at J, with 9 bases between the two ends. The CDR3 has 15 amino acids. Per the germline V gene, CDR1 is MNHEY and CDR2 is SMNVEV (reference sequence). In nucleotides, the CDR3 is TGTGCCAGCAGTTTATTCCGAGGGAATAATTCACCCCTCCACTTT. Translation: CASSLFRGNNSPLHF.

This sequence joins TRBV5-1 and TRBJ2-1, with TRBD2 identical over 8 bases. The V gene end was trimmed by 4 bases and the J gene end by 1 base; junction bases not matched to a gene: 7. The CDR3 runs to 16 residues. The germline CDR1 and CDR2 sequences are SGHRS and YFSETQ. CDR3 region: CASSTRGGVSYNEQFF. DNA of the CDR3: TGCGCCAGCAGCACTCGGGGGGGGGTGTCCTACAATGAGCAGTTCTTC. The entire variable domain, with the rest obtained from reference TRBV5-1 and TRBJ2-1, is as follows: KAGVTQTPRYLIKTRGQQVTLSCSPISGHRSVSWYQQTPGQGLQFLFEYFSETQRNKGNFPGRFSGRQFSNSRSEMNVSTLELGDSALYLCASSTRGGVSYNEQFFGPGTRLTVL.

This clone was picked up a small number of times. This chain connects TRBV6-5 to TRBJ2-7; the D gene is possibly TRBD1 (6 bases). Germline CDR1 and CDR2: MNHEY and SVGAGI. The V and J ends lost 2 bases and 3 bases respectively, with 14 bases between them. The CDR3 is made up of 15 amino acids. The CDR3 sequence is CASSYVAGANYEQYF. The CDR3 region has the DNA TGTGCCAGCAGTTACGTTGCAGGGGCGAACTACGAGCAGTACTTC.

The chain joins TRBV6-5 to TRBJ2-7; TRBD1 matches at 8 bases. Losses at the gene ends were 6 bases for V and 0 bases for J; bases not matched to a gene: 7. This CDR3 contains 15 residues. The germline V gene encodes CDR1 MNHEY and CDR2 SVGAGI. CDR3 protein: CASSPDRAHSYEQYF. The CDR3 coding sequence is TGTGCCAGCAGCCCGGACAGGGCGCACTCCTACGAGCAGTACTTC.